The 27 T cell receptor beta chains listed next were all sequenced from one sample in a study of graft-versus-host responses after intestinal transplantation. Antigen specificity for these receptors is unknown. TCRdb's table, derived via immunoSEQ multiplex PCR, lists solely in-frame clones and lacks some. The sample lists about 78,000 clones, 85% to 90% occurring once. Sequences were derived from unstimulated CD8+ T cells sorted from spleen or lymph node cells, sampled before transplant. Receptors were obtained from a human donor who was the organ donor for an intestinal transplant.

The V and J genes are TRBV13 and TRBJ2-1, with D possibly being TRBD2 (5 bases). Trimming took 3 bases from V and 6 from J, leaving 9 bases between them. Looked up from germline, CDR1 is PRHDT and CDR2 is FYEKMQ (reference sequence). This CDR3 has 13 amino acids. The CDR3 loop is CASSFGAGNEQFF. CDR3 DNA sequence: TGTGCCAGCAGCTTTGGCGCGGGCAATGAGCAGTTCTTC.

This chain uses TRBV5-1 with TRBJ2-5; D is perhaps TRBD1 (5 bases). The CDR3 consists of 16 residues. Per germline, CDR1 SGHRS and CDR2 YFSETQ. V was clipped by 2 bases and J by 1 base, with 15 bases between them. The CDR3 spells CASSLTPDITQETQYF. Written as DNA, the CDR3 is TGCGCCAGCAGCTTAACACCGGACATAACCCAAGAGACCCAGTACTTC.

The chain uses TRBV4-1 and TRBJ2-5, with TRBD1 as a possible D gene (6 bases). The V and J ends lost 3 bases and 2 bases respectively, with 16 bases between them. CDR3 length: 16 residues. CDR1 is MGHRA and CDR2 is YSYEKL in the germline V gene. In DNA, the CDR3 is TGCGCCAGCAGCCATAGTACAGGGAAAGATCAAGAGACCCAGTACTTC. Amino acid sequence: CASSHSTGKDQETQYF.

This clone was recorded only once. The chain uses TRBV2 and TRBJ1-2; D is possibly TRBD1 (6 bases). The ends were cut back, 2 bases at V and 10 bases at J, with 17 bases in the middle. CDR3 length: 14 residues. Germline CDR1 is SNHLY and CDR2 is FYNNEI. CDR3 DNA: TGTGCCAGCAGTGAACCCGACTACAGGGTTGCCTACACCTTC. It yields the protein CASSEPDYRVAYTF.

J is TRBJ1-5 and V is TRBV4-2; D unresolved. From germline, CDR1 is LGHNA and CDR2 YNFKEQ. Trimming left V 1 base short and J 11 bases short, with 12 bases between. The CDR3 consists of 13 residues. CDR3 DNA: TGTGCCAGCAGCCAAGTGTCATTTCCGGCCCAGCATTTT. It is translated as CASSQVSFPAQHF.

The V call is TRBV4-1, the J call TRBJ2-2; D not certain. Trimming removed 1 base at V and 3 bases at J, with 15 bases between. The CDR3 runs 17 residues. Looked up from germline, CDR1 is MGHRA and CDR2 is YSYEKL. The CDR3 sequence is CASSQVPLWAYTGELFF. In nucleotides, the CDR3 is TGCGCCAGCAGCCAAGTCCCCCTATGGGCCTACACCGGGGAGCTGTTTTTT.

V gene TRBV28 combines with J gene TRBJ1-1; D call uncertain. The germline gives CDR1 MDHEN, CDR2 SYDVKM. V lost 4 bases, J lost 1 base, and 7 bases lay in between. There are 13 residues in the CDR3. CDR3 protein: CASSSTRNTEAFF. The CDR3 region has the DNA TGTGCCAGCAGTTCCACACGGAACACTGAAGCTTTCTTT.

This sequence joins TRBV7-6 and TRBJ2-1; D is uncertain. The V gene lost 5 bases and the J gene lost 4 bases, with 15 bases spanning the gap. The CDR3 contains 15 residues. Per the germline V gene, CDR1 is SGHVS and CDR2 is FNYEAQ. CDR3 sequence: CASSRDTASYNEQFF. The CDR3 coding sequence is TGTGCCAGCAGCCGCGACACAGCCTCATACAATGAGCAGTTCTTC.

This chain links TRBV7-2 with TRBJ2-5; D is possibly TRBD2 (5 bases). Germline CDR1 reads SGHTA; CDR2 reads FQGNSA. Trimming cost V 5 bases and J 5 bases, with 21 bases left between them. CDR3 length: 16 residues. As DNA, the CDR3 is TGTGCCAGCAGCCCCTTGTACGCCAGAGGGCGGGAGACCCAGTACTTC. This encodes CASSPLYARGRETQYF. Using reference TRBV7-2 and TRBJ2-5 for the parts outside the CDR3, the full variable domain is GAGVSQSPSNKVTEKGKDVELRCDPISGHTALYWYRQSLGQGLEFLIYFQGNSAPDKSGLPSDRFSAERTGGSVSTLTIQRTQQEDSAVYLCASSPLYARGRETQYFGPGTRLLVL.

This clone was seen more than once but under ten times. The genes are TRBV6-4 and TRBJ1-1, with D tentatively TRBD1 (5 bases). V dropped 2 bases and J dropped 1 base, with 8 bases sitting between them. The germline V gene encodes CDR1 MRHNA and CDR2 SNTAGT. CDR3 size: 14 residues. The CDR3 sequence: CASSDRGENTEAFF. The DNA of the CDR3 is TGTGCCAGCAGTGACCGGGGGGAGAACACTGAAGCTTTCTTT.

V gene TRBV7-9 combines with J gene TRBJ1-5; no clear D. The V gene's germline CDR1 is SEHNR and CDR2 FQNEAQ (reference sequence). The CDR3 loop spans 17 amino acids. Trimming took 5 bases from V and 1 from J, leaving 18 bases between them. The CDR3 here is CASSPSTGGRSNQPQHF. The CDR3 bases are TGTGCCAGCAGCCCGTCGACGGGAGGGAGGAGCAATCAGCCCCAGCATTTT.

The CDR3 DNA follows: TGTGCCAGCTGGGGGACAGGGACTAACTATGGCTACACCTTC. As protein: CASWGTGTNYGYTF. The chain employs TRBV5-6 and TRBJ1-2, with 9 nucleotides matching TRBD1. From germline, CDR1 is SGHDT and CDR2 YYEEEE. The CDR3 sequence is 14 residues long. Losses at the gene ends were 7 bases for V and 0 bases for J; bases not matched to a gene: 4.

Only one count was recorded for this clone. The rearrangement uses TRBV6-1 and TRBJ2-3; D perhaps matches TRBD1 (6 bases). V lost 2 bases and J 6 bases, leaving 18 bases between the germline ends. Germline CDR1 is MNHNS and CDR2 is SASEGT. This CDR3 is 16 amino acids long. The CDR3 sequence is CASSEIVQGIFDTQYF. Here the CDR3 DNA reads TGTGCCAGCAGTGAAATAGTACAGGGAATATTCGATACGCAGTATTTT.

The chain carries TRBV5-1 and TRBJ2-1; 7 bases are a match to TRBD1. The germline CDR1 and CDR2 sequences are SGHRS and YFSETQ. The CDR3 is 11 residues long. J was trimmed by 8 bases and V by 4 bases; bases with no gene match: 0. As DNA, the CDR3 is TGCGCCAGCAGCCAGGGGGATGAGCAGTTCTTC. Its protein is CASSQGDEQFF.

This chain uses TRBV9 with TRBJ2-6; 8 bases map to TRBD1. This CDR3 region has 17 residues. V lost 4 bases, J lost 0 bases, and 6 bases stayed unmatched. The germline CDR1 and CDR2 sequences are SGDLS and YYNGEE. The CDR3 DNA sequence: TGTGCCAGCAGCCCGAGGACAGGGTTCTCTGGGGCCAACGTCCTGACTTTC. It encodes CASSPRTGFSGANVLTF. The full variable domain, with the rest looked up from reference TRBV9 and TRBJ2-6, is DSGVTQTPKHLITATGQRVTLRCSPRSGDLSVYWYQQSLDQGLQFLIQYYNGEERAKGNILERFSAQQFPDLHSELNLSSLELGDSALYFCASSPRTGFSGANVLTFGAGSRLTVL.

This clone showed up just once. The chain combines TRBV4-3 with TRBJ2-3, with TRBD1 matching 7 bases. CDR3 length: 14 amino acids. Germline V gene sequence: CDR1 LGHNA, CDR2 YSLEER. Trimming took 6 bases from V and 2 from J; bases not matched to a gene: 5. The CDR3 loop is CASSTGTDTDTQYF. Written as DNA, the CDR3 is TGCGCCAGCAGTACCGGGACAGACACAGATACGCAGTATTTT.

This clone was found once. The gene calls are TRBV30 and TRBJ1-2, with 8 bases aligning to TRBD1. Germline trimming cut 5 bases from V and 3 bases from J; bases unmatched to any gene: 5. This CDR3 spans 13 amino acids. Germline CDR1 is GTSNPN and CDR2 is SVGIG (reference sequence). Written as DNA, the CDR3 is TGTGCCTGGGACGGACAGGGCGACTATGGCTACACCTTC. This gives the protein CAWDGQGDYGYTF.

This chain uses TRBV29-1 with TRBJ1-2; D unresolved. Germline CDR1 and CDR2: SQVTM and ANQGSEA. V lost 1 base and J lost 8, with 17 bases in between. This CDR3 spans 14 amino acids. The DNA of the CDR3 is TGCAGCGTTGAAGGAACTAGTAAGGGAGGCGGCTACACCTTC. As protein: CSVEGTSKGGGYTF.

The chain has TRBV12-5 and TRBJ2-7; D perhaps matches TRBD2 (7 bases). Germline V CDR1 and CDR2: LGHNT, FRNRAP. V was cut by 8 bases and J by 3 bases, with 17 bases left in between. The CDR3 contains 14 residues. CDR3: CASPFGGAFYEQYV. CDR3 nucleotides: TGTGCTAGTCCTTTTGGGGGGGCTTTCTACGAGCAGTACGTC.

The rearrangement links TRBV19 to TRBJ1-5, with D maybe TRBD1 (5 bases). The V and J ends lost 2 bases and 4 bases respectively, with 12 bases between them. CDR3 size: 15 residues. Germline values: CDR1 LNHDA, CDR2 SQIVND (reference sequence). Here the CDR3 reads CASSILGEPNQPQHF. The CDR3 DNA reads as TGTGCCAGTAGTATATTAGGGGAACCTAATCAGCCCCAGCATTTT. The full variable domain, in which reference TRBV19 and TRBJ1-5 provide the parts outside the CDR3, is DGGITQSPKYLFRKEGQNVTLSCEQNLNHDAMYWYRQDPGQGLRLIYYSQIVNDFQKGDIAEGYSVSREKKESFPLTVTSAQKNPTAFYLCASSILGEPNQPQHFGDGTRLSIL.

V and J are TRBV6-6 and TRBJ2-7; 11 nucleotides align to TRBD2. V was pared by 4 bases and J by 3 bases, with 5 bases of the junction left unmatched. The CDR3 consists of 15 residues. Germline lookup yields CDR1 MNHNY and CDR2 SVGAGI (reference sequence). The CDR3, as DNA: TGTGCCAGCAGTTTCAGTACTAGCGGGGGCTACGAGCAGTACGTC. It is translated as CASSFSTSGGYEQYV.

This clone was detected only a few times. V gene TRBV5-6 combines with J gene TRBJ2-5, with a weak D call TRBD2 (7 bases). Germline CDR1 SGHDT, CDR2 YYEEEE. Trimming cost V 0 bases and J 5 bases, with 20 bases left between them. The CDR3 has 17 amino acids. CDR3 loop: CASSLELAGALGETQYF. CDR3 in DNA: TGTGCCAGCAGCTTGGAATTGGCGGGGGCCCTAGGGGAGACCCAGTACTTC.

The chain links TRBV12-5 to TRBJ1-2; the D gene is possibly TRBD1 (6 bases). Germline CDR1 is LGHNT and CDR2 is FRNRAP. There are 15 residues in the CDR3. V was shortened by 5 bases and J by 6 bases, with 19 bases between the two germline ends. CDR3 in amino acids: CASGPPGTPRNGYTF. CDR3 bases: TGTGCTAGTGGTCCGCCGGGGACACCGAGGAATGGCTACACCTTC.

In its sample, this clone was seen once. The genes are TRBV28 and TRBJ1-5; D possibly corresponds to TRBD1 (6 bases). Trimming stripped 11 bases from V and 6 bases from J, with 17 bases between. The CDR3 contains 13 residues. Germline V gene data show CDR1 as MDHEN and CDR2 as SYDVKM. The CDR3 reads CACEGGRFQPQHF. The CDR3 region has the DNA TGTGCCTGCGAGGGGGGGCGGTTTCAGCCCCAGCATTTT. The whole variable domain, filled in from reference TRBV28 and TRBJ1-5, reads DVKVTQSSRYLVKRTGEKVFLECVQDMDHENMFWYRQDPGLGLRLIYFSYDVKMKEKGDIPEGYSVSREKKERFSLILESASTNQTSMYLCACEGGRFQPQHFGDGTRLSIL.

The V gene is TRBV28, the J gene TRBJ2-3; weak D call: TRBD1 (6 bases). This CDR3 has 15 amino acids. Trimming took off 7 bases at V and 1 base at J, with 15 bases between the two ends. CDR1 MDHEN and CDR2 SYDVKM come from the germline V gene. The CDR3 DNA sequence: TGTGCCAGCACTCACGCAGGGGACGGCACAGATACGCAGTATTTT. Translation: CASTHAGDGTDTQYF.

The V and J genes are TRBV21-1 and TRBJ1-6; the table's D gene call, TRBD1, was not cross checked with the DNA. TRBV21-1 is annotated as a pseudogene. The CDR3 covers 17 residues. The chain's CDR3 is CASSKEQGQENNSPLHF. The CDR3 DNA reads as TGTGCCAGCAGCAAAGAGCAGGGACAGGAGAATAATTCACCCCTCCACTTT.

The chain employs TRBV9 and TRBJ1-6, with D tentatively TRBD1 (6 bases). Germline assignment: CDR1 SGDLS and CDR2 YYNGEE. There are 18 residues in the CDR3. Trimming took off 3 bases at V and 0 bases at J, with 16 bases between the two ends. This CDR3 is CASSGRTDLSSYNSPLHF. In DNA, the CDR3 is TGTGCCAGCAGCGGAAGGACAGACCTCAGCTCCTATAATTCACCCCTCCACTTT.